This T cell receptor beta chain was captured by sequencing in a study of blood T cell repertoires in COVID-19. Some clones are missing from TCRdb's copy, which holds only in-frame ones; the method was immunoSEQ multiplex PCR. This table holds 30,000 or so clones, 78% found once. In this sample, this clone turned up a few times. V lost 1 base to trimming and J lost 0 bases, with 7 bases between them. The CDR3 consists of 16 residues. The germline V gene has CDR1 SNHLY and CDR2 FYNNEI. This chain uses TRBV2 with TRBJ1-6, with D unclear. This TCR came from an older man with acute or convalescent COVID-19. The sample consisted of peripheral blood. The CDR3: CASSEEGGSYNSPLHF. CDR3 sequence (DNA): TGTGCCAGCAGTGAAGAGGGAGGCTCCTATAATTCACCCCTCCACTTT.